This is a list of T cell receptor beta chains from one sample in a study of shared clonotypes between healthy human individuals. Clones were sequenced by immunoSEQ multiplex PCR, and TCRdb holds only the in-frame ones, with some missing. The sample yields 2 million to 2.5 million clones, approximately 95% seen once. Sequenced: naive CD4+ T cells from PBMCs. The receptor source for this set is a man in his late teens or twenties in good health. Some clones in this sample may be carry-over from other donors' samples. Both conserved end residues are part of each CDR3. D genes are given only for firm matches. Clone size is given for some rows only: seen once, a few or many times, or a class if the clone is expanded.

>NA|once|TRBJ2-7|TRBV18
TGTGCCAGCTCACCACGGTACCAGGGTCCCTACGAGCAGTACTTC
CASSPRYQGPYEQYF
>NA|NA|TRBJ2-7|TRBV28
TGTGCCAGCAGTTTGCCACAGGGTATTGGCGAGCAGTACTTC
CASSLPQGIGEQYF
>NA|NA|TRBJ1-1|TRBV4-3
TGCGCCAGCAGGCGTACGGGGAACACTGAAGCTTTCTTT
CASRRTGNTEAFF
>TRBD1|NA|TRBJ2-7|TRBV10-2
TGCGCCAGCAGAACAGGGGGACACTACGAGCAGTACTTC
CASRTGGHYEQYF
>TRBD1|NA|TRBJ2-1|TRBV28
TGTGCCAGCAGTTTAGGAGGGACAGGCGGGTACAATGAGCAGTTCTTC
CASSLGGTGGYNEQFF
>NA|NA|TRBJ2-2|TRBV6-5
TGTGCCAGCAGTTACAGTCGGGTTCAGGGAACCGGGGAGCTGTTTTTT
CASSYSRVQGTGELFF
>NA|NA|TRBJ2-1|TRBV2
TGTGCCAGCAGAATCTACAATGAGCAGTTCTTC
CASRIYNEQFF
>TRBD2|NA|TRBJ2-7|TRBV27
TGTGCCAGCAGTTTCTGGTCACTAGCGGGAGGCTACGAGCAGTACTTC
CASSFWSLAGGYEQYF
>NA|NA|TRBJ2-1|TRBV11-3
TGTGCCAGCAGCTTAGACAGGGAGCCCGCTGAGCAGTTCTTC
CASSLDREPAEQFF
>NA|NA|TRBJ2-2|TRBV29-1
TGCAGCGCAAGAAGGTCCACTACCGGGGAGCTGTTTTTT
CSARRSTTGELFF
>TRBD2|NA|TRBJ2-5|TRBV28
TGTGCCAGCAGTTTAGCGAGCGGGAGAGGGGAAGAGACCCAGTACTTC
CASSLASGRGEETQYF
>TRBD2|NA|TRBJ2-7|TRBV5-1
TGCGCCAGCAGCCCCGGGGGGAGATCTTCCTACGAGCAGTACTTC
CASSPGGRSSYEQYF
>TRBD2|once|TRBJ2-2|TRBV11-2
TGTGCCAGCAGCGTTCGATCAGCGGGAGTTTCTACCGGGGAGCTGTTTTTT
CASSVRSAGVSTGELFF
>NA|once|TRBJ1-4|TRBV7-9
TGTGCCAGCAGCCCCGGGGGGGGGCGGAATGAAAAACTGTTTTTT
CASSPGGGRNEKLFF
>NA|NA|TRBJ2-1|TRBV29-1
TGCAGCGGAGGGTGGGTAAGCTCTGAGCAGTTCTTC
CSGGWVSSEQFF
>NA|NA|TRBJ1-1|TRBV7-2
TGTGCCAGCAGCTCCCGGACTGACACTGAAGCTTTCTTT
CASSSRTDTEAFF
>NA|NA|TRBJ2-1|TRBV5-1
TGCGCCAGCGCAAGAGGTAGCGGCCGTGGGGATGAGCAGTTCTTC
CASARGSGRGDEQFF
>NA|NA|TRBJ2-5|TRBV18
TGTGCCAGCTCACCCGGCAGGCAAGAGACCCAGTACTTC
CASSPGRQETQYF
>TRBD1|NA|TRBJ2-7|TRBV5-1
TGCGCCAGCAGCGCCGGGACAGTCTCGTACGAGCAGTACTTC
CASSAGTVSYEQYF
>NA|NA|TRBJ2-5|TRBV5-1
TGCGCCAGCAGCTTGGGTCGACGGAACCAAGAGACCCAGTACTTC
CASSLGRRNQETQYF
>NA|NA|TRBJ2-6|TRBV28
TGTGCCAGCCTTGGGCCACCGGGGGCCAACGTCCTGACTTTC
CASLGPPGANVLTF
>TRBD1|NA|TRBJ1-2|TRBV19
TGTGCCAGTAGTAACTCAATGGGACAGGGCGCTCTGCACTACACCTTC
CASSNSMGQGALHYTF
>NA|NA|TRBJ2-3|TRBV9
TGTGCCAGCAGCCAGGCGTCTTTCACAGATACGCAGTATTTT
CASSQASFTDTQYF
>NA|once|TRBJ1-2|TRBV28
TGTGCCAGCAGTCTCCCAGGGGATGGCTACACCTTC
CASSLPGDGYTF
>TRBD2|NA|TRBJ2-7|TRBV7-8
TGTGCCAGCAGCTCCCGCCGCGGGGGGACCTACGAGCAGTACTTC
CASSSRRGGTYEQYF
>TRBD2|once|TRBJ2-6|TRBV30
TGTGCCTGGAGTTCCTGGGGGACTAGCGGGAGTGGGTCTGGGGCCAACGTCCTGACTTTC
CAWSSWGTSGSGSGANVLTF
>TRBD2|NA|TRBJ2-7|TRBV10-3
TGTGCCATCAGTGGGACTAGCGGGAAGAGCTACGAGCAGTACTTC
CAISGTSGKSYEQYF
>NA|NA|TRBJ2-7|TRBV28
TGTGCCAGCAGTTTACGGTCAGCAGGGGCGTACGAGCAGTACTTC
CASSLRSAGAYEQYF
>NA|NA|TRBJ2-2|TRBV11-2
TGTGCCAGCAGCTACCCACGGCCAGGGAACACCGGGGAGCTGTTTTTT
CASSYPRPGNTGELFF
>NA|NA|TRBJ2-7|TRBV15
TGTGCCACCAGCAAAGTGTCCCTAGGACCCACAGACGAGCAGTACTTC
CATSKVSLGPTDEQYF
>TRBD2|NA|TRBJ2-3|TRBV14
TGTGCCAGCAGCCGGCGCCTAGCGGGATGGACAGATACGCAGTATTTT
CASSRRLAGWTDTQYF
>NA|NA|TRBJ2-5|TRBV28
TGTGCCAGCAGTTCGAACGTCGGACCGGAGGGGACCCAGTACTTC
CASSSNVGPEGTQYF
>TRBD1|NA|TRBJ1-5|TRBV28
TGTGCCAGCAAATTTTTACAGGGGATAGGCAATCAGCCCCAGCATTTT
CASKFLQGIGNQPQHF
>NA|NA|TRBJ2-5|TRBV7-3
TGTGCCAGCAGCTTAAAAGATTTGTCGACCCAGTACTTC
CASSLKDLSTQYF
>TRBD1|NA|TRBJ2-2|TRBV2
TGTGCCAGCAGTGCCGGACAGGCGTACACCGGGGAGCTGTTTTTT
CASSAGQAYTGELFF
>TRBD1|NA|TRBJ1-3|TRBV5-4
TGTGCCAGCAGCGACGGACAGGATTCTGGAAACACCATATATTTT
CASSDGQDSGNTIYF
>TRBD2|NA|TRBJ2-1|TRBV27
TGTGCCAGCAGTGTTGGAAGCGGGAGATTTTACAATGAGCAGTTCTTC
CASSVGSGRFYNEQFF
>TRBD1|NA|TRBJ2-3|TRBV30
TGTGCCTGGAGTGTACGGCAGGGGGCAGATACGCAGTATTTT
CAWSVRQGADTQYF
>NA|NA|TRBJ1-2|TRBV28
TGTGCCAGCAGTTTAGGCGGAGGGAATGGTGGATATGGCTACACCTTC
CASSLGGGNGGYGYTF
>NA|NA|TRBJ2-7|TRBV5-5
TGTGCCAGCAGCCGGGACTCCCCCTACGAGCAGTACTTC
CASSRDSPYEQYF
>NA|once|TRBJ1-2|TRBV29-1
TGCAGCGTTGGCAGTCCAGGAGGCTACACCTTC
CSVGSPGGYTF
>NA|NA|TRBJ1-1|TRBV27
TGTGCCAGCATCCCCTCCGGTTCCGGGGCGCCTCTTAGGTACACTGAAGCTTTCTTT
CASIPSGSGAPLRYTEAFF
>TRBD2|once|TRBJ2-3|TRBV11-2
TGTGCCAGCAGCTTAGCAGCGGGAGGGTTCCCTACGCAGTATTTT
CASSLAAGGFPTQYF
>NA|NA|TRBJ1-2|TRBV28
TGTGCCAGCCAAGGAGGCTCCTGGAACAGCACCTTC
CASQGGSWNSTF
>NA|NA|TRBJ2-1|TRBV6-1
TGTGCCAGCAGGGAGACCTTCTCCTACAATGAGCAGTTCTTC
CASRETFSYNEQFF
>NA|NA|TRBJ2-7|TRBV5-4
TGTGCCAGCAGCTCGCAGGGGGGAGGTCGCGAGCAGTACTTC
CASSSQGGGREQYF
>TRBD2|NA|TRBJ2-3|TRBV7-2
TGTGCCAGCAGCTTAGTCGGGGGAGGGATTGCAGATACGCAGTATTTT
CASSLVGGGIADTQYF
>NA|NA|TRBJ2-7|TRBV6-5
TGTGCCAGCAGTTACGACTGGGAGTCCCACGAGCAGTACTTC
CASSYDWESHEQYF
>TRBD1|NA|TRBJ2-2|TRBV2
TGTGCCAGCATCGGACAGGGGCTGAACACCGGGGAGCTGTTTTTT
CASIGQGLNTGELFF
>NA|NA|TRBJ2-1|TRBV15
TGTGCCACCAGCAGAGATACTGGCAGGGCGGCCAATGAGCAGTTCTTC
CATSRDTGRAANEQFF
>TRBD2|NA|TRBJ2-2|TRBV29-1
TGCAGCGTTGGACGTCCCGGGACTAGCACCGGGGAGCTGTTTTTT
CSVGRPGTSTGELFF
>TRBD2|NA|TRBJ2-3|TRBV5-4
TGTGCCAGCAGCCTAGCGGGAGGTGGGGCAGATACGCAGTATTTT
CASSLAGGGADTQYF
>NA|once|TRBJ2-7|TRBV11-1
TGTGCCAGCAGCCCCTGGGGGGTCTCCTACGAGCAGTACTTC
CASSPWGVSYEQYF